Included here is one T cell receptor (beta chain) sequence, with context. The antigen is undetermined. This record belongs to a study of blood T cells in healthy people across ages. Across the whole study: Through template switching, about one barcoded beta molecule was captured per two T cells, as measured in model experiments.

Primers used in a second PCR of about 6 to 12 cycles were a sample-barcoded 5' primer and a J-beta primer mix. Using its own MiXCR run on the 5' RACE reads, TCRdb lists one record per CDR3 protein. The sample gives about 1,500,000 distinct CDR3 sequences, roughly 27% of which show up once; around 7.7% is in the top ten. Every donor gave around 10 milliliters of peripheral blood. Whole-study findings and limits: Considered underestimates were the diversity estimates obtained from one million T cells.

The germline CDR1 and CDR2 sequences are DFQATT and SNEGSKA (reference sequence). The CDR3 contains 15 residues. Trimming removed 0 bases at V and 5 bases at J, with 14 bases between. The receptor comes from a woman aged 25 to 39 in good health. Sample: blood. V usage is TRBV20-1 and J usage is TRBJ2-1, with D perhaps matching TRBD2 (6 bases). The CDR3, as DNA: TGCAGTGCTAGAGACGTGGGAGGAGGGAACAATGAGCAGTTCTTC. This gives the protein CSARDVGGGNNEQFF.